These T cell receptor beta chains were read from a single sample in a study of blood T cell repertoires in COVID-19. Only in-frame clones appear in the TCRdb table, and some are missing; sequencing was by immunoSEQ multiplex PCR. The top ten hold roughly 9.2% of the sample, which has 60,000 to 70,000 clones, roughly 84% seen once. Source material: peripheral blood. These receptors all stem from a man aged 45-60 years with active COVID-19. Both conserved end residues are part of each CDR3.

v_gene	j_gene	CDR3aa
TRBV5-1	TRBJ2-2	CASSLRQGSTGELFF
TRBV25-1	TRBJ1-4	CASSAEGGDREKLFF
TRBV6-5	TRBJ1-6	CASSYSGQGRSPLHF
TRBV19	TRBJ1-2	CASMDVRNYGYTF
TRBV6-5	TRBJ1-1	CASSFSAGTEAFF
TRBV6-5	TRBJ1-4	CASTDRGFNEKLFF
TRBV5-5	TRBJ2-7	CASSISLDSYEQYF
TRBV5-4	TRBJ2-1	CASSSGLAGGNEQFF
TRBV30	TRBJ2-6	CAWRERSGANVLTF
TRBV6-5	TRBJ2-7	CASSPTLTGYEQYF
TRBV19	TRBJ2-1	CRSAASGRGSYNEQFF
TRBV11-3	TRBJ2-7	CASSLGPGQFYEQYF
TRBV6-5	TRBJ1-3	CASRSHSFSIYF
TRBV2	TRBJ1-2	CASTYRGDYGYTF
TRBV5-1	TRBJ2-1	CASSGTGNNEQFF
TRBV30	TRBJ2-1	CAWSSPGVDSSYNEQFF
TRBV19	TRBJ1-2	CASSILGPYGYTF
TRBV18	TRBJ2-7	CASSQGTDPYEQYF
TRBV11-2	TRBJ1-1	CASSFQGTEAFF
TRBV5-1	TRBJ2-1	CASSPTSGGAYEQFF
TRBV6-5	TRBJ1-1	CASRQGWNTEAFF
TRBV4-3	TRBJ1-4	CASSHSFATNEKLFF
TRBV10-3	TRBJ1-6	CAIKNQGFSPLHF
TRBV7-8	TRBJ1-6	CASSDRGFSPLHF
TRBV14	TRBJ1-1	CASSRQYLTEAFF
TRBV5-1	TRBJ2-7	CASSLGLETYEQYF
TRBV19	TRBJ2-5	CASSEGSGVETQYF
TRBV6-1	TRBJ1-6	CASTEDRVGSPLHF
TRBV5-1	TRBJ1-2	CASSPTGLFHYGYTF
TRBV27	TRBJ2-1	CASSSPEGYPYNEQFF
TRBV6-4	TRBJ2-1	CASSDSELAGLNEQFF
TRBV6-5	TRBJ1-5	CATGTGPDQPQHF
TRBV5-6	TRBJ1-6	CASSFGTGVIPLHF
TRBV2	TRBJ2-6	CASRPLPTGANVLTF
TRBV7-9	TRBJ1-1	CASRRGRGIGTEAFF
TRBV6-5	TRBJ2-7	CASTYSRGYEQYF
TRBV6-6	TRBJ1-2	CASSGQGFDYGYTF
TRBV18	TRBJ1-1	CASSQGTGSNTEAFF
TRBV7-6	TRBJ1-1	CASSPEGVDLGEAFF
TRBV10-1	TRBJ2-3	CASSPGLGTDTQYF
TRBV7-9	TRBJ2-7	CASSRQESSYEQYF
TRBV24-1	TRBJ2-1	CATSDFVGEQFF
TRBV20-1	TRBJ2-2	CSASELYTGELFF
TRBV27	TRBJ1-6	CASSLGTGTFSLHF
TRBV10-1	TRBJ2-3	CASSESRTDYTDTQYF
TRBV3-1/TRBV3-2	TRBJ2-3	CASLGTYTDTQYF
TRBV6-5	TRBJ1-1	CASSLTRGVTEAFF
TRBV3-1/TRBV3-2	TRBJ2-7	CASSRYRSWSAYEQYF
TRBV6-6	TRBJ1-2	CASSYSTTSGGGYTF
TRBV9	TRBJ2-7	CASSVRGGDQYEQYF
TRBV6-4	TRBJ1-5	CASSDSRSNQPQHF
TRBV21-1	TRBJ2-7	CASSNGTGDSYEQYF